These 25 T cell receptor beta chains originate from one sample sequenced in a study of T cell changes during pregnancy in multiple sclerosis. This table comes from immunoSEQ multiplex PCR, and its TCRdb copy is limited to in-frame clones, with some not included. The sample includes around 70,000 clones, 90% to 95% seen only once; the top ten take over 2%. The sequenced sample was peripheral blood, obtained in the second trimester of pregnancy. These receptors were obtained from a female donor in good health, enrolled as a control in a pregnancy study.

The CDR3 bases are TGTGCCACCCGGAAGGGAGCGGGGGGCCTCAATGAGCAGTTCTTC. As protein: CATRKGAGGLNEQFF. The V call is TRBV10-3, the J call TRBJ2-1, with 9 bases lining up with TRBD2. V was pared by 10 bases and J by 6 bases, with 13 bases of the junction left unmatched. The CDR3 is 15 amino acids. Germline V gene sequence: CDR1 ENHRY, CDR2 SYGVKD.

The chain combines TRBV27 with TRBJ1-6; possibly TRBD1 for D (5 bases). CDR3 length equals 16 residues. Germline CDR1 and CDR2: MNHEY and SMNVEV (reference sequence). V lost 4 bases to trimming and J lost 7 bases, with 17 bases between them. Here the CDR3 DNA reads TGTGCCAGCAGTTCCCAAGGGGTACTTTTAAATTCACCCCTCCACTTT. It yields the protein CASSSQGVLLNSPLHF.

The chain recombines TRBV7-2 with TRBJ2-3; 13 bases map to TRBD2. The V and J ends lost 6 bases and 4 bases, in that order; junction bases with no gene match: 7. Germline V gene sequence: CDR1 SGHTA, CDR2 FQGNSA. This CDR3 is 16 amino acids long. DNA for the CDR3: TGTGCCAGCAGACCGCCGGGACTAGCGGGGCCAGATACGCAGTATTTT. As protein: CASRPPGLAGPDTQYF.

The DNA for the CDR3 is TGTGCCAGTAGTATTTGGACTAGCGGTTCCTACGAGCAGTACTTC. Amino acids: CASSIWTSGSYEQYF. The chain has TRBV19 and TRBJ2-7, with 10 nucleotides matching TRBD2. The CDR3 sequence is 15 residues long. J was trimmed by 1 base and V by 3 bases; bases with no gene match: 3. Germline V CDR1 and CDR2: LNHDA, SQIVND (reference sequence).

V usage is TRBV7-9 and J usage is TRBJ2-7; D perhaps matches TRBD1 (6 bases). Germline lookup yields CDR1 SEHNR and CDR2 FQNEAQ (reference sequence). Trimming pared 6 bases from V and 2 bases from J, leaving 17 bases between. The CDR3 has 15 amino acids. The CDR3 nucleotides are TGTGCCAGCAGTAACTTCGACAGGCTACCCTACGAGCAGTACTTC. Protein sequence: CASSNFDRLPYEQYF.

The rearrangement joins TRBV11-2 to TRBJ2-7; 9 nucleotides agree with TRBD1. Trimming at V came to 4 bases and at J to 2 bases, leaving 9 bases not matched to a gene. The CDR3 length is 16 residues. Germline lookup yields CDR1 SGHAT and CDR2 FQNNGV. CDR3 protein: CASSSGSGTGPYEQYF. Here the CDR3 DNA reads TGTGCCAGCAGCTCCGGCTCCGGGACAGGGCCCTACGAGCAGTACTTC.

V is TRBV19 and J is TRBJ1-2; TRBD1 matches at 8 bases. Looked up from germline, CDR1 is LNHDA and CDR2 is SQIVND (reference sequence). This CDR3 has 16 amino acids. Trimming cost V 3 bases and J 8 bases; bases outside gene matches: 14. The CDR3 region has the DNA TGTGCCAGTAGTATGGCCGGCGGACAGGGTTCGGGGGGCTACACCTTC. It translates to CASSMAGGQGSGGYTF.

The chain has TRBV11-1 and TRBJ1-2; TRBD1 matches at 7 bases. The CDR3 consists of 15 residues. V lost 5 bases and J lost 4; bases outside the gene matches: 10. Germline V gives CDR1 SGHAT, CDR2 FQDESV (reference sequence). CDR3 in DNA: TGTGCCAGCAGCAGACCGGGACAGCCATTCTATGGCTACACCTTC. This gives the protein CASSRPGQPFYGYTF.

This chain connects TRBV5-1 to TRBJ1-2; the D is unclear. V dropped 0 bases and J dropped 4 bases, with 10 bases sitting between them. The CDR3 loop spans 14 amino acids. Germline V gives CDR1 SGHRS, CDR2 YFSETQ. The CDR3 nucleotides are TGCGCCAGCAGCTTGGCGTCCGGGGTCTATGGCTACACCTTC. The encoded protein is CASSLASGVYGYTF.

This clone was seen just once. The CDR3 here is CAISVDRGQDGYTF. CDR3 DNA sequence: TGTGCCATCAGTGTGGACAGGGGACAGGATGGCTACACCTTC. The chain couples TRBV10-3 to TRBJ1-2; 9 bases line up with TRBD1. Germline assignment: CDR1 ENHRY and CDR2 SYGVKD. This CDR3 spans 14 amino acids. The V segment lost 4 bases and the J segment 6 bases; nucleotides outside the gene matches: 6.

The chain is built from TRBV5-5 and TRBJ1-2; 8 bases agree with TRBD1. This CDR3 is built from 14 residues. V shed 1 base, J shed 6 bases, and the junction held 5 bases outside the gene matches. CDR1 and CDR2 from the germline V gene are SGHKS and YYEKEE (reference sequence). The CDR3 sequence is CASSLSLQGDGYTF. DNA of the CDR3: TGTGCCAGCAGCTTGTCGCTACAGGGGGATGGCTACACCTTC.

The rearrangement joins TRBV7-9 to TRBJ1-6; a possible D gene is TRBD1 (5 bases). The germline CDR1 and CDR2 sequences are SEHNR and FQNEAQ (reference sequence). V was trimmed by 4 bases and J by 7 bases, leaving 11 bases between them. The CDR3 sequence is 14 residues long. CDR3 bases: TGTGCCAGCAGCTCGACAGCTGACAATTCACCCCTCCACTTT. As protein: CASSSTADNSPLHF.

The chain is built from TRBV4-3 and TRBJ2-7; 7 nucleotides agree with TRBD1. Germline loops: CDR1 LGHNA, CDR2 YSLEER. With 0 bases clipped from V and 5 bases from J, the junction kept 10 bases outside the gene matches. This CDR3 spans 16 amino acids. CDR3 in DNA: TGCGCCAGCAGCCAAGAGATGGTAGGGGGCATGGACGAGCAGTACTTC. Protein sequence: CASSQEMVGGMDEQYF.

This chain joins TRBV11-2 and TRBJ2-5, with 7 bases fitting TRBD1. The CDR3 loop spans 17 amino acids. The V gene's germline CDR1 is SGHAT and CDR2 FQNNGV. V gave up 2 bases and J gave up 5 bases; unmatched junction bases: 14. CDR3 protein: CASSLPTQRQGRETQYF. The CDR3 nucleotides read TGTGCCAGCAGCTTACCGACCCAAAGACAGGGAAGGGAGACCCAGTACTTC.

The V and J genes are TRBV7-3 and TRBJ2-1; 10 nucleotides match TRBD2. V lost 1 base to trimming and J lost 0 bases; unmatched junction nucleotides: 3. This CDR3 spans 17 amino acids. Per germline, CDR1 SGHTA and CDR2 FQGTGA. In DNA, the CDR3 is TGTGCCAGCAGCTTAATGGCTAGCGGGGGCTCCTACAATGAGCAGTTCTTC. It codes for CASSLMASGGSYNEQFF.

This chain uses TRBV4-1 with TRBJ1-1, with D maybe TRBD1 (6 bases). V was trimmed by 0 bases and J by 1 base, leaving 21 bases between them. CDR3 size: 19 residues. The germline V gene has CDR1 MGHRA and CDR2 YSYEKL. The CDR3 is CASSQDQAVRGHSNTEAFF. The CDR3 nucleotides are TGCGCCAGCAGCCAAGATCAGGCGGTAAGGGGACACTCGAACACTGAAGCTTTCTTT.

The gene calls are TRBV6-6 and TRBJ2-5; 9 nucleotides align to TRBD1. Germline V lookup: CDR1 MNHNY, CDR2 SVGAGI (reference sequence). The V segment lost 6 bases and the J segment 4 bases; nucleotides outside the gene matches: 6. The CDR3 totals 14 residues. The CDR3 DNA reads TGTGCCAGCAGAGACAGGGGGGGTGGAGAGACCCAGTACTTC. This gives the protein CASRDRGGGETQYF.

This chain's CDR3 is CASSSGAVNNEQFF. CDR3 sequence (DNA): TGTGCCAGCAGCTCCGGAGCGGTGAACAATGAGCAGTTCTTC. V and J are TRBV7-3 and TRBJ2-1; possibly TRBD2 for D (5 bases). V was shortened by 4 bases and J by 5 bases, with 12 bases between the two germline ends. This CDR3 has 14 amino acids. Germline loops: CDR1 SGHTA, CDR2 FQGTGA.

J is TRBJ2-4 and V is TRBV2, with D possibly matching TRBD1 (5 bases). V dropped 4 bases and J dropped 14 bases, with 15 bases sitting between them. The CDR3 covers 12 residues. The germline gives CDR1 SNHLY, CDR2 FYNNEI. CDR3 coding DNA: TGTGCCAGCAGTGTCGATACAGGCTTAAAGTACTTC. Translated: CASSVDTGLKYF.

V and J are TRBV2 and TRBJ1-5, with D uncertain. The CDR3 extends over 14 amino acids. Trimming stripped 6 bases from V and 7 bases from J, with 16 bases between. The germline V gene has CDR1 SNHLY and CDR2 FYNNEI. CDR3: CASSDHAGEQPQHF. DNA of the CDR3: TGTGCCAGCAGCGATCATGCGGGCGAACAGCCCCAGCATTTT. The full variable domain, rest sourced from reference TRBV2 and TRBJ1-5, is EPEVTQTPSHQVTQMGQEVILRCVPISNHLYFYWYRQILGQKVEFLVSFYNNEISEKSEIFDDQFSVERPDGSNFTLKIRSTKLEDSAMYFCASSDHAGEQPQHFGDGTRLSIL.

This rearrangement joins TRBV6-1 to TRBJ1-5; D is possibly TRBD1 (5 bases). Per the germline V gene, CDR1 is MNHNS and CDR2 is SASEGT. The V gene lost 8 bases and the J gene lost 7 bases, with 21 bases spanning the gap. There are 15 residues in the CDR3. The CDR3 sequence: CASSPWDAAGQPQHF. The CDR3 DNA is TGTGCCAGCTCCCCGTGGGACGCCGCGGGACAGCCCCAGCATTTT.

In DNA, the CDR3 is TGTGCCAGCAGTGGGGACAGCTACAATGAGCAGTTCTTC. Translating it yields CASSGDSYNEQFF. The genes are TRBV27 and TRBJ2-1; the match to TRBD1 covers 7 bases. Trimming removed 5 bases from V and 3 bases from J; junction bases left unmatched: 1. The CDR3 consists of 13 residues. Per the germline V gene, CDR1 is MNHEY and CDR2 is SMNVEV (reference sequence).

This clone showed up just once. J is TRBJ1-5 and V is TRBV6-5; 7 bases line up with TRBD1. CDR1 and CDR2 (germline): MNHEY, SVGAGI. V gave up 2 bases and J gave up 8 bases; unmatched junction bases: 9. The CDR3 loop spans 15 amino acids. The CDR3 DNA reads TGTGCCAGCAGTTACAGGGGGCGAGAGGGCGAGCCCCAGCATTTT. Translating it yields CASSYRGREGEPQHF.

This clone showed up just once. CDR3: CASSTRDRAAKNIQYF. DNA for the CDR3: TGCGCCAGCAGCACCCGGGACAGGGCGGCCAAAAACATTCAGTACTTC. This chain connects TRBV5-1 to TRBJ2-4; the match to TRBD1 covers 9 bases. Trimming took 4 bases from V and 1 from J; bases not matched to a gene: 6. The V gene's germline CDR1 is SGHRS and CDR2 YFSETQ. CDR3 length: 16 residues.

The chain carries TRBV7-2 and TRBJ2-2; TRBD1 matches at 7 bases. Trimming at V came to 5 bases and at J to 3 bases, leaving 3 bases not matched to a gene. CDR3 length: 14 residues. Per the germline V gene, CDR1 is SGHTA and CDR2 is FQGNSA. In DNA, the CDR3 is TGTGCCAGCAGCCTTACAGGGGACACCGGGGAGCTGTTTTTT. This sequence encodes CASSLTGDTGELFF.